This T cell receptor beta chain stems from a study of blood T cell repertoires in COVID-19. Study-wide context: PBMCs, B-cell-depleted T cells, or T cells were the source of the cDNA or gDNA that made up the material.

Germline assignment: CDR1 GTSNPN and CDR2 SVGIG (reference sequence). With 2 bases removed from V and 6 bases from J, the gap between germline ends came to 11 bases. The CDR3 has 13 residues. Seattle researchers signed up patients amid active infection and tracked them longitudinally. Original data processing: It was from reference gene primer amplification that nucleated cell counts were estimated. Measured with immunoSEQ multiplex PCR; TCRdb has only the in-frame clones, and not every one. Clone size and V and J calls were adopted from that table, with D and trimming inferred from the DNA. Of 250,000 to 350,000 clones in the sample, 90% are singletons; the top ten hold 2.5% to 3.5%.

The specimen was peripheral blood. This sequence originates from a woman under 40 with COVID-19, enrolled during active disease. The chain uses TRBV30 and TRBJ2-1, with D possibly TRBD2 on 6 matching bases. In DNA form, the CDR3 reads TGTGCCTGGAGTTCTAACGGGGGCAATGAGCAGTTCTTC. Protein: CAWSSNGGNEQFF. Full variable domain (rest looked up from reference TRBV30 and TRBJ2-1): SQTIHQWPATLVQPVGSPLSLECTVEGTSNPNLYWYRQAAGRGLQLLFYSVGIGQISSEVPQNLSASRPQDRQFILSSKKLLLSDSGFYLCAWSSNGGNEQFFGPGTRLTVL.